This TCR beta chain appears in the sequencing data of a study of cytomegalovirus exposure and HLA in healthy donors. PCR employed 60 Vbeta and 13 Jbeta primers. Assay used: immunoSEQ multiplex PCR; TCRdb lists only in-frame clones, some missing. This sample's clone table lists about 140,000 clones. Trimming pared 5 bases from V and 8 bases from J, leaving 21 bases between. The CDR3 covers 15 residues. The germline V gene has CDR1 MNHNS and CDR2 SASEGT. The chain carries TRBV6-1 and TRBJ1-2, with a weak D call TRBD1 (5 bases). The sequenced sample was PBMCs. This TCR came from a male donor in good health and CMV-seronegative. The CDR3 DNA reads TGTGCCAGCAGTAAAACATTGGACACCCTTGAAGGCTACACCTTC. Translating it yields CASSKTLDTLEGYTF.